There are a few counts of the clone carrying this TCR beta chain. Its antigen is still unknown. TCRdb re-analysed the 5' RACE reads in MiXCR, keeping a single row per CDR3 protein. The sample contains 410,000 or so distinct CDR3 sequences, about 18% of which appear only once. The junction had 14 bases not matched to a gene; V was cut back by 2 bases and J by 7 bases. From germline, CDR1 is DFQATT and CDR2 SNEGSKA (reference sequence). The CDR3 contains 17 residues. This entry comes from a study of identical twins. The study's findings and limits: Cord blood beta clonotypes that were abundant carried fewer insertions, and memory repertoires showed no such trend.

The sample taken for sequencing was naive T cells sorted from blood. The TCR sequence derives from a man aged 50 to 59 in good health. The rearrangement links TRBV20-1 to TRBJ2-1, with 10 positions matching TRBD1. The CDR3 here is CSARNPPGQGRPNEQFF. The CDR3 nucleotides are TGCAGTGCTAGAAACCCCCCGGGACAGGGGAGACCTAATGAGCAGTTCTTC.